These 26 T cell receptor beta chains came from one sample sequenced in a study of blood T cell repertoires in COVID-19. Generated by immunoSEQ multiplex PCR, the TCRdb table keeps only in-frame clones and is missing some. The table shows about 480,000 clones, with more than 75% occurring only once. The sequencing input was PBMCs or T cells enriched from blood (not recorded which). Every receptor here comes from a woman in her 40s who had recovered from COVID-19.

In nucleotides, the CDR3 is TGTGCCAGCAGCGCAACTAGCGGGAGCTTCACAGATACGCAGTATTTT. As protein: CASSATSGSFTDTQYF. The chain employs TRBV7-6 and TRBJ2-3; 11 bases are a match to TRBD2. Germline V gene data show CDR1 as SGHVS and CDR2 as FNYEAQ. The CDR3 extends over 16 amino acids. V lost 5 bases to trimming and J lost 2 bases; unmatched junction nucleotides: 6.

V usage is TRBV12-3 or TRBV12-4 and J usage is TRBJ1-5; no definite D call. CDR3 size: 12 residues. Trimming shortened V by 3 bases and J by 7 bases, and 7 bases separated the two germline ends. The DNA for the CDR3 is TGTGCCAGCAGTTTGCGTCGGCAGCCCCAGCATTTT. Encoded protein: CASSLRRQPQHF.

This clone occurred once. This chain joins TRBV11-2 and TRBJ1-1; D is uncertain. The CDR3 loop spans 12 amino acids. In germline, CDR1 is SGHAT, CDR2 FQNNGV. The germline V and J ends were trimmed by 0 bases and 7 bases, with 6 bases remaining between them. Here the CDR3 DNA reads TGTGCCAGCAGCTTAGACAGCGTTGAAGCTTTCTTT. Its translation is CASSLDSVEAFF.

The chain links TRBV12-5 to TRBJ2-3, with D tentatively TRBD1 (6 bases). CDR1 and CDR2 (germline): LGHNT, FRNRAP. Deletions cut 1 base from V and 0 bases from J, with 23 bases between. The CDR3 consists of 20 residues. CDR3 region: CASGLGLTGINSPSTDTQYF. CDR3 coding DNA: TGTGCTAGTGGTTTGGGGCTAACAGGGATAAACAGCCCTAGCACAGATACGCAGTATTTT.

The chain has TRBV27 and TRBJ1-1; 7 nucleotides line up with TRBD1. The CDR3 is made up of 16 amino acids. The ends lost 7 bases at V and 0 bases at J; junction bases unmatched: 11. CDR1 is MNHEY, CDR2 SMNVEV, per germline (reference sequence). The CDR3 region has the DNA TGTGCCAGCAAGAAAAGGGACAGTAACTTGAACACTGAAGCTTTCTTT. Protein product: CASKKRDSNLNTEAFF.

The chain employs TRBV4-3 and TRBJ1-3; D unclear. This CDR3 contains 15 residues. In germline, CDR1 is LGHNA, CDR2 YSLEER. V lost 4 bases to trimming and J lost 0 bases, with 10 bases between them. CDR3 protein: CASSRLTTSGNTIYF. The CDR3 nucleotides are TGCGCCAGCAGCCGTCTGACTACCTCTGGAAACACCATATATTTT.

The chain couples TRBV5-5 to TRBJ2-3; TRBD1 might be the D (6 bases). Per the germline V gene, CDR1 is SGHKS and CDR2 is YYEKEE (reference sequence). The CDR3 extends over 14 amino acids. V lost 5 bases and J lost 8, with 18 bases in between. As DNA, the CDR3 is TGTGCCAGCAGTTCCGGGACACCAAAGAGTACGCAGTATTTT. This encodes CASSSGTPKSTQYF.

This clone has a handful of counts. The V call is TRBV24-1, the J call TRBJ2-1, with D perhaps TRBD2 (5 bases). The V gene's germline CDR1 is KGHDR and CDR2 SFDVKD. This CDR3 comprises 13 residues. V was clipped by 5 bases and J by 9 bases, with 13 bases between them. As DNA, the CDR3 is TGTGCCACCAGTGCCCTACTAGAAAGTGAGCAGTTCTTC. Its translation is CATSALLESEQFF.

The V call is TRBV3-1 (or the pseudogene TRBV3-2), the J call TRBJ1-3; D call uncertain. Between the trimmed V and J ends, which lost 6 bases and 4 bases, there was a span of 13 bases. The germline V gene has CDR1 LGHDT and CDR2 YNNKEL (reference sequence). The CDR3 consists of 14 residues. CDR3 DNA sequence: TGTGCCAGCAGTCCGAGGGAGTCCGGAAACACCATATATTTT. This translates into CASSPRESGNTIYF.

The chain recombines TRBV24-1 with TRBJ2-1; D is possibly TRBD2 (7 bases). CDR3 size: 16 residues. The germline V and J ends were trimmed by 4 bases and 8 bases, with 20 bases remaining between them. Per the germline V gene, CDR1 is KGHDR and CDR2 is SFDVKD. Written as DNA, the CDR3 is TGTGCCACCAGTGACCCCGGGGGCGGGAGTGTCTATGAGCAGTTCTTC. Translating gives CATSDPGGGSVYEQFF.

The V call is TRBV30, the J call TRBJ1-6, with 11 positions matching TRBD1. The V gene's germline CDR1 is GTSNPN and CDR2 SVGIG (reference sequence). The trim removed 2 bases at V and 9 bases at J, leaving 6 bases unmatched. The CDR3 spans 15 residues. CDR3 amino acids: CAWSLAGTGGSPLHF. The CDR3 nucleotides are TGTGCCTGGAGTTTAGCCGGGACAGGGGGTTCACCCCTCCACTTT. Supplemented by reference TRBV30 and TRBJ1-6, the full variable domain reads SQTIHQWPATLVQPVGSPLSLECTVEGTSNPNLYWYRQAAGRGLQLLFYSVGIGQISSEVPQNLSASRPQDRQFILSSKKLLLSDSGFYLCAWSLAGTGGSPLHFGNGTRLTVT.

The gene calls are TRBV19 and TRBJ1-5, with TRBD1 matching 8 bases. The CDR3 extends over 17 amino acids. Germline loops: CDR1 LNHDA, CDR2 SQIVND (reference sequence). Trimming cost V 3 bases and J 4 bases; bases outside gene matches: 11. The CDR3 nucleotides are TGTGCCAGTAGTATCCGGGTGACTGGACAGGGAAATCAGCCCCAGCATTTT. Translation gives CASSIRVTGQGNQPQHF.

This chain connects TRBV4-3 to TRBJ2-7; TRBD2 matches 12 bases. With V trimmed by 2 bases and J by 2 bases, 13 bases remained unmatched. CDR3 length: 19 residues. Germline V lookup: CDR1 LGHNA, CDR2 YSLEER. The DNA of the CDR3 is TGCGCCAGCAGCCAATCCCCCCCCCTCCCTAGCGGGAGGGCCTACGAGCAGTACTTC. Its translation is CASSQSPPLPSGRAYEQYF.

The CDR3 nucleotides are TGCGCCAGCAGCCAAGATTGGGTAATAGCGGGAGGGCATACGCAGTATTTT. Encoded protein: CASSQDWVIAGGHTQYF. The chain couples TRBV4-3 to TRBJ2-3; 11 bases are shared with TRBD2. Germline CDR1 is LGHNA and CDR2 is YSLEER. CDR3 length equals 17 residues. V lost 0 bases to trimming and J lost 7 bases; unmatched junction nucleotides: 9.

The chain carries TRBV7-9 and TRBJ2-7; D is unclear. The CDR3 runs to 12 residues. The germline gives CDR1 SEHNR, CDR2 FQNEAQ (reference sequence). Trimming cost V 4 bases and J 5 bases, with 9 bases left between them. DNA for the CDR3: TGTGCCAGCAGCTCGCCCTACCACGAGCAGTACTTC. Its translation: CASSSPYHEQYF.

The chain couples TRBV12-5 to TRBJ2-3; D gene uncertain. Germline values: CDR1 LGHNT, CDR2 FRNRAP. Trimming shortened V by 5 bases and J by 0 bases, and 12 bases separated the two germline ends. The CDR3 runs to 15 residues. The CDR3 DNA follows: TGTGCTAGTGGTACCCGTGGCACAAGCACAGATACGCAGTATTTT. It is translated as CASGTRGTSTDTQYF.

The CDR3 region has the DNA TGTGCCAGCAGCCTATACACTTCGTGGGAGGGAAACACCGGGGAGCTGTTTTTT. This codes for CASSLYTSWEGNTGELFF. This rearrangement joins TRBV3-1 (or the pseudogene TRBV3-2) to TRBJ2-2, with 7 bases aligning to TRBD2. CDR1 LGHDT and CDR2 YNNKEL come from the germline V gene (reference sequence). The CDR3 covers 18 residues. After removal of 4 bases from V and 2 bases from J, the junction contained 13 bases not matched to a gene.

The genes are TRBV19 and TRBJ1-2, with a possible D match to TRBD1 (5 bases). The CDR3 totals 13 residues. Trimming cost V 3 bases and J 8 bases, with 13 bases left between them. Germline V gene lookup returns CDR1 LNHDA and CDR2 SQIVND (reference sequence). The CDR3 loop is CASSIVDRGGYTF. The CDR3 nucleotides read TGTGCCAGTAGTATTGTAGACCGGGGGGGCTACACCTTC. The whole variable domain, remainder taken from reference TRBV19 and TRBJ1-2, is DGGITQSPKYLFRKEGQNVTLSCEQNLNHDAMYWYRQDPGQGLRLIYYSQIVNDFQKGDIAEGYSVSREKKESFPLTVTSAQKNPTAFYLCASSIVDRGGYTFGSGTRLTVV.

The chain couples TRBV11-2 to TRBJ1-5, with unresolved D. Looked up from germline, CDR1 is SGHAT and CDR2 is FQNNGV. The CDR3 extends over 9 amino acids. The ends were cut back, 9 bases at V and 8 bases at J, with 5 bases in the middle. Written as DNA, the CDR3 is TGTGCCAGTAGTAAGCCCCAGCATTTT. This codes for CASSKPQHF.

The chain recombines TRBV6-4 with TRBJ1-1, with TRBD1 matching 8 bases. Germline CDR1 and CDR2: MRHNA and SNTAGT. J was trimmed by 5 bases and V by 4 bases; bases with no gene match: 9. The CDR3 has 15 amino acids. In DNA, the CDR3 is TGTGCCAGCAGTGTTTCAGGGGGCCTTATGACTGAAGCTTTCTTT. The encoded protein is CASSVSGGLMTEAFF.

The rearrangement joins TRBV19 to TRBJ2-7; maybe TRBD1 (6 bases). This CDR3 comprises 14 residues. Germline V CDR1 and CDR2: LNHDA, SQIVND (reference sequence). The germline V and J ends were trimmed by 2 bases and 6 bases, with 14 bases remaining between them. CDR3 nucleotide sequence: TGTGCCAGTAGTATAACCAACAGGGCTCCCGAGCAGTACTTC. Translated, it gives CASSITNRAPEQYF.

This clone is a singleton in its sample. The chain combines TRBV3-1 (or the pseudogene TRBV3-2) with TRBJ1-1; D gene unclear. The CDR3 runs to 13 residues. Germline V gene lookup returns CDR1 LGHDT and CDR2 YNNKEL (reference sequence). With 4 bases removed from V and 2 bases from J, the gap between germline ends came to 8 bases. The CDR3 reads CASSPGGNTEAFF. CDR3 DNA: TGTGCCAGCAGCCCGGGAGGAAACACTGAAGCTTTCTTT.

CDR3 DNA sequence: TGTGCCAGCAGCCCGGATGGGGGAGGGACCGGGGAGCTGTTTTTT. It codes for CASSPDGGGTGELFF. The V and J genes are TRBV5-4 and TRBJ2-2, with 7 bases identical to TRBD2. The CDR3 extends over 15 amino acids. The germline V gene encodes CDR1 SGHNT and CDR2 YYREEE (reference sequence). The trim removed 4 bases at V and 5 bases at J, leaving 8 bases unmatched. The whole variable domain, filled in from reference TRBV5-4 and TRBJ2-2, reads ETGVTQSPTHLIKTRGQQVTLRCSSQSGHNTVSWYQQALGQGPQFIFQYYREEENGRGNFPPRFSGLQFPNYSSELNVNALELDDSALYLCASSPDGGGTGELFFGEGSRLTVL.

The genes are TRBV7-2 and TRBJ1-5, with D maybe TRBD1 (5 bases). Germline loops: CDR1 SGHTA, CDR2 FQGNSA. The CDR3 loop spans 15 amino acids. V was clipped by 4 bases and J by 6 bases, with 16 bases between them. The CDR3 sequence is CASSSSGKRSQPQHF. The CDR3 DNA reads TGTGCCAGCAGCTCCTCAGGGAAAAGGAGTCAGCCCCAGCATTTT.

This clone was recorded only once. V is TRBV6-5 and J is TRBJ1-2; 7 bases agree with TRBD1. This CDR3 spans 15 amino acids. J lost 3 bases, V lost 2 bases, and 6 bases had no gene match. Germline CDR1 is MNHEY and CDR2 is SVGAGI. The CDR3 nucleotides are TGTGCCAGCAGTTACGCGGGACAGTGGGACTATGGCTACACCTTC. This encodes CASSYAGQWDYGYTF.

This clone was picked up a small number of times. V gene TRBV7-8 combines with J gene TRBJ2-7; TRBD1 matches 10 bases. Per germline, CDR1 SGHVS and CDR2 FQNEAQ. This CDR3 contains 17 residues. The ends lost 1 base at V and 3 bases at J; junction bases unmatched: 9. DNA of the CDR3: TGTGCCAGCAGCTTAGTGGGTTCTGGGACAGGGGACTACGAGCAGTACTTC. Amino acid sequence: CASSLVGSGTGDYEQYF. Using reference TRBV7-8 and TRBJ2-7 for the parts outside the CDR3, the full variable domain is GAGVSQSPRYKVAKRGQDVALRCDPISGHVSLFWYQQALGQGPEFLTYFQNEAQLDKSGLPSDRFFAERPEGSVSTLKIQRTQQEDSAVYLCASSLVGSGTGDYEQYFGPGTRLTVT.